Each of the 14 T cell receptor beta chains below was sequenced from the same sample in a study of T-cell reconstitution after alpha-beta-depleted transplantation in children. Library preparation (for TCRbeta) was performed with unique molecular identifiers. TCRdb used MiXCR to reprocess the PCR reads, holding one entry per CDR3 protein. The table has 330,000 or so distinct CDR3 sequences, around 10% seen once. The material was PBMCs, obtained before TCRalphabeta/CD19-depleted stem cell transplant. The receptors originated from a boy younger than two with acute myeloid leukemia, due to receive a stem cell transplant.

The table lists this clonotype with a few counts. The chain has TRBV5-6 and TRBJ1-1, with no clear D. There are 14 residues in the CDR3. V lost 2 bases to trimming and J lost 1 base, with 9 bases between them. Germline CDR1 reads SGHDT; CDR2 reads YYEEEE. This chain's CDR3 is CASSFPRRNTEAFF. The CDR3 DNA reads TGTGCCAGCAGCTTCCCCAGAAGGAACACTGAAGCTTTCTTT.

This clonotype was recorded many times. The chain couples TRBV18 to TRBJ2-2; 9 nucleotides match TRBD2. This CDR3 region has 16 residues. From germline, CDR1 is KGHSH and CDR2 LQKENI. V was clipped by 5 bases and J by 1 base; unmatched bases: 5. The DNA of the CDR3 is TGTGCCAGCTCAGATAGCGGGAGAAGGAACACCGGGGAGCTGTTTTTT. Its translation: CASSDSGRRNTGELFF.

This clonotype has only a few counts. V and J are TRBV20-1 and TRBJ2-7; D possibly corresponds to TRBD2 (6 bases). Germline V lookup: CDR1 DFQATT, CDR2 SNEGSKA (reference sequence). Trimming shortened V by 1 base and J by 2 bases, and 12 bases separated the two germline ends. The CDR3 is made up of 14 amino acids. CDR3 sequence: CSARGRERAYEQYF. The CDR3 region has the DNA TGCAGTGCTAGAGGAAGGGAGCGGGCCTACGAGCAGTACTTC.

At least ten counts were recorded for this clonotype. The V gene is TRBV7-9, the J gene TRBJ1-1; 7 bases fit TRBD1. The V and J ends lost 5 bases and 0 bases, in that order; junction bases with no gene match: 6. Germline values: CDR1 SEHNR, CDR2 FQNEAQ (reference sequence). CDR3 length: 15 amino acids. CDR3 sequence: CASSPRTGLNTEAFF. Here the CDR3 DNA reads TGTGCCAGCAGCCCAAGGACAGGTTTGAACACTGAAGCTTTCTTT. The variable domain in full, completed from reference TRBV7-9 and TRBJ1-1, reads DTGVSQNPRHKITKRGQNVTFRCDPISEHNRLYWYRQTLGQGPEFLTYFQNEAQLEKSRLLSDRFSAERPKGSFSTLEIQRTEQGDSAMYLCASSPRTGLNTEAFFGQGTRLTVV.

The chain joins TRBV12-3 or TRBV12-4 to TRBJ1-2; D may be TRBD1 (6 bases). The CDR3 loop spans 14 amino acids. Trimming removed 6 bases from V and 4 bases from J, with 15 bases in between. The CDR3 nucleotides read TGTGCCAGCAGGGCAACAGGGTGGGTCTATGGCTACACCTTC. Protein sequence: CASRATGWVYGYTF.

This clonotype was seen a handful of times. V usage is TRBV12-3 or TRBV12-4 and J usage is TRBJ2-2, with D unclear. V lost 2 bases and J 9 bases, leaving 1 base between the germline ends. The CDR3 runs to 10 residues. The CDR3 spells CASSLWELFF. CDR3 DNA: TGTGCCAGCAGTTTATGGGAGCTGTTTTTT.

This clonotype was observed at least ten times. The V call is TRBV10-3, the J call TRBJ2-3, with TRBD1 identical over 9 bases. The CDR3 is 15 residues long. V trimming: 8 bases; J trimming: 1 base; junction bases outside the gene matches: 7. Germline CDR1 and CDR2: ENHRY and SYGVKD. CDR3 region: CAIQLTGGGTDTQYF. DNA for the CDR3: TGTGCCATCCAACTGACAGGGGGGGGCACAGATACGCAGTATTTT.

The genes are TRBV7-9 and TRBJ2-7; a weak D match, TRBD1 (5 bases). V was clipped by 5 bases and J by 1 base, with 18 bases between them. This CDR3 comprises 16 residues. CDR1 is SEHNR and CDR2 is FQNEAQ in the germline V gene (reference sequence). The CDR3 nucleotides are TGTGCCAGCAGCACACGTAGGGGTTCTAGGTCCTACGAGCAGTACTTC. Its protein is CASSTRRGSRSYEQYF.

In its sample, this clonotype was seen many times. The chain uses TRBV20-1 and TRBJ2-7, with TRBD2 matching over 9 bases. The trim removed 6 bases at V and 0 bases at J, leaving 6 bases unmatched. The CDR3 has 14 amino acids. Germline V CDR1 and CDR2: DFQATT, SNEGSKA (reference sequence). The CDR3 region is CSAPNSGGSYEQYF. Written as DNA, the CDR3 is TGCAGTGCCCCCAATAGCGGGGGCTCCTACGAGCAGTACTTC.

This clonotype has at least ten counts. The chain's CDR3 is CASSRTGGFTDTQYF. The CDR3, as DNA: TGTGCCAGCAGCCGGACAGGGGGCTTCACAGATACGCAGTATTTT. V usage is TRBV5-5 and J usage is TRBJ2-3, with TRBD1 identical over 11 bases. V lost 4 bases to trimming and J lost 2 bases; unmatched junction nucleotides: 3. Germline V gene sequence: CDR1 SGHKS, CDR2 YYEKEE (reference sequence). The CDR3 runs 15 residues.

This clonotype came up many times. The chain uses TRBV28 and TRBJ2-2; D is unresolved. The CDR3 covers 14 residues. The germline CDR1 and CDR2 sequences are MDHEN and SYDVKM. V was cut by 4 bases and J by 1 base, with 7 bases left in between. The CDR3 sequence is CASSWNKNTGELFF. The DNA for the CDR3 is TGTGCCAGCAGTTGGAACAAGAACACCGGGGAGCTGTTTTTT.

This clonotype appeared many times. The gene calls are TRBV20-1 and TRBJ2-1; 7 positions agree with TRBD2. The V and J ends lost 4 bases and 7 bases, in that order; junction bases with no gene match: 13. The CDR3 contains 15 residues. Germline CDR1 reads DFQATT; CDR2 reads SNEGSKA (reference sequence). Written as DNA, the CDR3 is TGCAGTGCTACAGTAGCGGGTTTTAGTCGGAATGAGCAGTTCTTC. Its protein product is CSATVAGFSRNEQFF.

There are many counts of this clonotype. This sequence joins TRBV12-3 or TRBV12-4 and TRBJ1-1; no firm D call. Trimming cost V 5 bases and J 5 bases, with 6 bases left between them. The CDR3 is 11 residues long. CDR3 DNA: TGTGCCAGCAGTGCCGGTACTGAAGCTTTCTTT. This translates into CASSAGTEAFF.

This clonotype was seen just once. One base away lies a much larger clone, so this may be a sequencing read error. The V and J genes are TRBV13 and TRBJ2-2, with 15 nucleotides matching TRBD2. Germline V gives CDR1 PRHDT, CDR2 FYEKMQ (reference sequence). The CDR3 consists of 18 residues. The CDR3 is CASSRTSGRAMGTGDLFF. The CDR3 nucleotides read TGTGCCAGCAGCCGGACTAGCGGGAGGGCCATGGGCACCGGGGACCTGTTTTTT.